This T cell receptor beta chain came from a study of T cells in localized non-small cell lung cancer (dated by TCRdb to 2019 to 2021). At the level of the whole study: The study examined T cell repertoires in roughly 240 patients with early-stage NSCLC and compared tumors with uninvolved tumor-adjacent lungs. Of the NSCLC patients, around 130 were male and approximately 99 were female, and the mean age was approximately 66 years. All 220 or so NSCLC patients in the cohort were treatment-naive and had localized lung tumors that were resected.

To note about this clone: Its antigen is unknown. Base qualities are missing; no much larger clone stands one base away.

What the authors observed across the whole study: Uninvolved tumor-adjacent lung showed the highest T cell clonality, higher than tumor, which suggests more focused antigenic responses in the uninvolved tumor-adjacent lung. Because multi-region tumor sequencing was not done, intratumor heterogeneity could not be ruled out. A median of around 50 of the top 100 tumor clones were detected in paired uninvolved adjacent lung, and some 29 of these tumor clones were also found among the top 100 clones of the paired uninvolved adjacent lung. Because the study design was exploratory, TCR variables were selected using unadjusted p-values without false-discovery rate correction. Higher blood T cell density associated with longer overall survival, while higher adjacent-lung clonality associated with shorter survival.

The CDR3 numbers 17 residues from cysteine through phenylalanine. Just the 51-base CDR3 DNA is kept, in frame starting at base 1. Per the germline V gene, SGHRS is the CDR1 and YFSETQ is the CDR2. V is clipped by 4 bases and J by 6 bases, and the sequence between their germline boundaries is 23 bases long. The immunoSEQ Assay was used to sequence TCR beta CDR3 regions from DNA. From the authors' description of their analysis: T cell density was computed as TCR beta template counts normalized to usable DNA estimated by amplifying housekeeping genes. Richness was estimated using the preseqR package, with extrapolation to 400,000 templates for PBMC samples and to 120,000 templates for tissue samples. Clonality was defined as one minus Pielou's evenness. Tissue-enriched TCRs were identified by differential abundance testing using productive amino-acid clonotypes, minimum total count 5 and alpha 0.1. The Jaccard Index and the Morisita Overlap Index were used to quantify repertoire overlap between compartments. GLIPH grouped TCR beta CDR3s together with public tetramer-defined viral CDR3s, and a viral motif had to include at least three viral sequences and show V-gene enrichment. TCRdb retrieved this table from immuneACCESS and kept in-frame rearrangements only. Not all clones are present; in checked studies, unresolved V genes account for under half, and no reason is known for the remainder. Clone size and the V and J calls come from that table; the DNA yielded D and trimming. This sample holds tens of thousands of clones; approximately 92% were observed only once. The ten top clones hold 2.1% of the sample.

At diagnosis, peripheral blood, uninvolved tumor-adjacent lung and tumor were collected and stored as a combination of fresh-frozen and FFPE material. For TCR repertoire profiling, blood samples were analyzed in the form of peripheral blood mononuclear cells. The sample consisted of peripheral blood, taken before any cancer treatment. The clonotype originates from a female donor at least 60 years old with stage I lung adenocarcinoma. Recombination joined TRBV5-1 with TRBJ2-4; the D gene is possibly TRBD1 or TRBD2, with 5 bases matching each. The CDR3 region has the sequence CASSLSPSGPDGNIQYF. The DNA sequence is TGCGCCAGCAGCCTGAGCCCATCGGGACCTGACGGAAACATTCAGTACTTC.